The 7 T cell receptor beta chains in this list originate from one sample, sequenced in a study of spatial heterogeneity in lung cancer. Whole-study findings and limits: Tracking of tumor mutation counts was seen in expanded intratumoral alpha and beta TCR counts.

These TCRs are of unknown antigen specificity. Time point of the sample: sample taken at primary tumor resection. TCRdb recomputed calls from the 5' RACE reads with MiXCR, one row per CDR3 protein. The table lists 890 or so distinct CDR3 sequences, 40% to 45% of them singletons. The sequencing here drew on lung tumor tissue, taken at surgery. These receptors were taken from a female donor with early-stage non-small cell lung cancer.

The rearrangement joins TRBV5-1 to TRBJ2-3; 7 positions agree with TRBD2. CDR3 length: 16 residues. Germline CDR1 and CDR2: SGHRS and YFSETQ. The V gene end was trimmed by 2 bases and the J gene end by 0 bases; junction bases not matched to a gene: 6. The CDR3 DNA follows: TGCGCCAGCAGCTTACAAGCGGGGAGTAGCACAGATACGCAGTATTTT. This sequence encodes CASSLQAGSSTDTQYF.

The chain combines TRBV20-1 with TRBJ2-1; D gene uncertain. Trimming removed 3 bases at V and 8 bases at J, with 11 bases between. Looked up from germline, CDR1 is DFQATT and CDR2 is SNEGSKA (reference sequence). The CDR3 has 12 residues. CDR3 in amino acids: CSARDGPDEQFF. The CDR3 DNA sequence: TGCAGTGCTAGGGACGGACCGGATGAGCAGTTCTTC.

This clonotype is labeled as large. V usage is TRBV7-2 and J usage is TRBJ2-3, with D maybe TRBD2 (5 bases). The germline V gene has CDR1 SGHTA and CDR2 FQGNSA. This CDR3 is 14 amino acids long. Trimming pared 1 base from V and 6 bases from J, leaving 11 bases between. CDR3 bases: TGTGCCAGCAGCTTAGATGGGAGAGGGGATACGCAGTATTTT. The encoded protein is CASSLDGRGDTQYF.

Sample share makes this clonotype large (0.1 to 1%). The V and J genes are TRBV29-1 and TRBJ1-4; TRBD1 matches at 7 bases. Losses at the gene ends were 7 bases for V and 4 bases for J; bases not matched to a gene: 12. The CDR3 runs to 15 residues. From germline, CDR1 is SQVTM and CDR2 ANQGSEA. CDR3 DNA sequence: TGCAGCGCCCGAGGCCTACAGGGGATTAATGAAAAACTGTTTTTT. Protein product: CSARGLQGINEKLFF.

CDR3 sequence (DNA): TGCAGCGTTGAAGACATCGCCGGGGGGAGTAATCCCTATGGCTACACCTTC. Residues: CSVEDIAGGSNPYGYTF. The chain couples TRBV29-1 to TRBJ1-2; a weak D match, TRBD1 (5 bases). Deletions cut 0 bases from V and 4 bases from J, with 21 bases between. The CDR3 runs to 17 residues. Germline CDR1 is SQVTM and CDR2 is ANQGSEA.

This CDR3 reads CASSSALSTDTQYF. The CDR3, as DNA: TGTGCCAGCAGCTCAGCCTTAAGCACAGATACGCAGTATTTT. V usage is TRBV7-2 and J usage is TRBJ2-3; D remains ambiguous. The V and J ends lost 4 bases and 0 bases respectively, with 8 bases between them. The CDR3 extends over 14 amino acids. The germline gives CDR1 SGHTA, CDR2 FQGNSA.

This clonotype was seen more than once but under ten times. V and J are TRBV20-1 and TRBJ2-7; possible D gene TRBD2, 7 bases. V dropped 6 bases and J dropped 0 bases, with 15 bases sitting between them. Germline loops: CDR1 DFQATT, CDR2 SNEGSKA (reference sequence). This CDR3 has 14 amino acids. Written as DNA, the CDR3 is TGCAGTGCGGCCGACAGGACTAGCTCCTACGAGCAGTACTTC. This codes for CSAADRTSSYEQYF.